This TCR beta chain appears in the sequencing data of a study of blood T cell repertoires in COVID-19. Study as a whole: Sources were T cells, B-cell-depleted T cells, or PBMCs; the material itself was cDNA or gDNA.

The CDR3 totals 15 residues. Germline V gene lookup returns CDR1 SGDLS and CDR2 YYNGEE. With respect to this clone: A read error may produce the germline difference seen at one junction end.

Source study methods: The assay estimated nucleated cells by amplifying reference gene primers. The assay was immunoSEQ multiplex PCR, and TCRdb's table has in-frame clones only and misses some. That table is the source of V, J and clone size, and D and trimming were worked out from the DNA. The sample yields about 230,000 clones, over 70% seen once. Sequenced sample: peripheral blood. The source is a man aged 40-55 years with acute or convalescent COVID-19. V gene TRBV9 combines with J gene TRBJ2-7, with D possibly TRBD2 on 6 matching bases. DNA of the CDR3: TGTGCCAGCAGTGGAGAGGCGGGACCCTCCTCCGAGCAGTACTTC. It translates to CASSGEAGPSSEQYF.